Sequencing of this T cell receptor (beta chain) was carried out in a study of blood T cells in healthy people across ages. This CDR3 is 14 amino acids long. Germline CDR1 and CDR2: SEHNR and FQNEAQ (reference sequence). V lost 3 bases and J 1 base, leaving 9 bases between the germline ends. Ten or more counts support this clonotype. The use of a sample-barcoded 5' primer and a J-beta primer mix characterized a second PCR of roughly 6 to 12 cycles. TCRdb passed the 5' RACE reads through MiXCR, listing each CDR3 protein once. The table lists hundreds of thousands of distinct CDR3 sequences, under 35% of them singletons.

This TCR was recovered from an elderly woman in good health. The rearrangement links TRBV7-9 to TRBJ2-5; perhaps TRBD1 as D (5 bases). The material sequenced was blood. In DNA form, the CDR3 reads TGTGCCAGCAGCTTCAAGGGGCGCCAAGAGACCCAGTACTTC. Translation gives CASSFKGRQETQYF.